The 21 T cell receptor beta chains below all came from one sample that was sequenced in a study of T cells in Graves' hyperthyroidism and ophthalmopathy. TCR beta CDR3 region amplification was performed from RNA transcripts. The primer set for the first-round RT-PCR of the TCR CDR3 was HTBI. TCRdb re-derived calls from the multiplex PCR reads in MiXCR, one entry per CDR3 protein. The sample holds 300,000 to 450,000 distinct CDR3 sequences; about 18% are singletons and the top ten take roughly a third. The sequenced sample consisted of blood. All receptors derive from a woman in her twenties or thirties with Graves' hyperthyroidism that later progressed to Graves' ophthalmopathy.

The chain employs TRBV6-1 and TRBJ1-1; D may be TRBD1 (6 bases). The CDR3 covers 13 residues. The V gene lost 6 bases and the J gene lost 8 bases, with 16 bases spanning the gap. Germline V lookup: CDR1 MNHNS, CDR2 SASEGT. As DNA, the CDR3 is TGTGCCAGCAGAATCGGCGGGGGCGCAGAAGCTTTCTTT. It encodes CASRIGGGAEAFF.

The chain has TRBV5-6 and TRBJ1-2; 10 nucleotides match TRBD1. Germline V gives CDR1 SGHDT, CDR2 YYEEEE. Losses at the gene ends were 6 bases for V and 5 bases for J; bases not matched to a gene: 7. The CDR3 contains 14 residues. In DNA form, the CDR3 reads TGTGCCAGCAACCCGGGACAGGGGCATTATGGCTACACCTTC. Translation gives CASNPGQGHYGYTF.

CDR3 sequence (DNA): TGTGCCAGCAGCTGGGTCACCTCTGGGGGAAGATCCGCTTTCTTT. The encoded protein is CASSWVTSGGRSAFF. This chain uses TRBV5-5 with TRBJ1-1; perhaps TRBD1 as D (5 bases). Germline CDR1 reads SGHKS; CDR2 reads YYEKEE (reference sequence). The CDR3 is made up of 15 amino acids. V lost 3 bases and J 11 bases, leaving 23 bases between the germline ends.

In this sample, this clonotype turned up a few times. This chain's CDR3 is CASSVAGAPYGYTF. The CDR3 nucleotides read TGTGCCAGCAGCGTAGCCGGGGCTCCATATGGCTACACCTTC. The genes are TRBV9 and TRBJ1-2; D might be TRBD1 (5 bases). The CDR3 has 14 residues. V gave up 0 bases and J gave up 5 bases, with 11 bases separating them. Germline V lookup: CDR1 SGDLS, CDR2 YYNGEE.

Ten or more counts support this clonotype. The chain combines TRBV5-1 with TRBJ1-1, with D perhaps matching TRBD1 (5 bases). V was trimmed by 4 bases and J by 2 bases, leaving 12 bases between them. Per germline, CDR1 SGHRS and CDR2 YFSETQ. The CDR3 runs to 14 residues. Here the CDR3 DNA reads TGCGCCAGCAGCCCCCAGGGCCCTAACACTGAAGCTTTCTTT. Protein sequence: CASSPQGPNTEAFF.

The chain uses TRBV7-2 and TRBJ1-3; the D gene is possibly TRBD1 (6 bases). The CDR3 contains 17 residues. Germline values: CDR1 SGHTA, CDR2 FQGNSA. The V and J ends lost 5 bases and 0 bases respectively, with 17 bases between them. The CDR3 protein is CASSPRGRWDSGNTIYF. The CDR3 nucleotides are TGTGCCAGCAGCCCCAGGGGTCGCTGGGACTCTGGAAACACCATATATTTT.

This chain connects TRBV19 to TRBJ2-5; possibly TRBD1 for D (6 bases). Germline V gene data show CDR1 as LNHDA and CDR2 as SQIVND (reference sequence). Trimming removed 3 bases from V and 4 bases from J, with 18 bases in between. CDR3 length: 16 amino acids. The CDR3: CASSILPGVKGETQYF. Here the CDR3 DNA reads TGTGCCAGTAGTATCCTGCCAGGGGTTAAGGGAGAGACCCAGTACTTC.

This clonotype was counted between two and nine times. This chain links TRBV18 with TRBJ2-3, with D perhaps matching TRBD2 (6 bases). With 3 bases removed from V and 4 bases from J, the gap between germline ends came to 11 bases. The CDR3 length is 14 residues. Germline CDR1 is KGHSH and CDR2 is LQKENI. CDR3 DNA: TGTGCCAGCTCACCGGAGGGCAGACCAGATACGCAGTATTTT. Translated: CASSPEGRPDTQYF. The whole variable domain, remainder taken from reference TRBV18 and TRBJ2-3, is NAGVMQNPRHLVRRRGQEARLRCSPMKGHSHVYWYRQLPEEGLKFMVYLQKENIIDESGMPKERFSAEFPKEGPSILRIQQVVRGDSAAYFCASSPEGRPDTQYFGPGTRLTVL.

This clonotype appeared many times. The chain uses TRBV2 and TRBJ2-6; D is ambiguous. The germline V gene has CDR1 SNHLY and CDR2 FYNNEI. The CDR3 is 17 amino acids. The V and J ends lost 7 bases and 0 bases respectively, with 16 bases between them. CDR3 protein: CASMTDEPSSGANVLTF. Here the CDR3 DNA reads TGTGCCAGCATGACGGACGAACCGAGCTCTGGGGCCAACGTCCTGACTTTC.

Comment on this clonotype: A read error may explain this, as a much larger clone is one base away. This sequence joins TRBV29-1 and TRBJ2-1, with D possibly being TRBD2 (6 bases). CDR3 length equals 14 residues. CDR1 SQVTM and CDR2 ANQGSEA come from the germline V gene. Trimming stripped 6 bases from V and 6 bases from J, with 18 bases between. The CDR3 DNA follows: TGCAGCGTCCCGGGACCAGCGGGCATCAATGAGCAGTTCTTC. It specifies CSVPGPAGINEQFF.

This clonotype was seen repeatedly, ten times or more. The chain couples TRBV27 to TRBJ2-3, with 7 bases aligning to TRBD2. Germline CDR1 is MNHEY and CDR2 is SMNVEV (reference sequence). The CDR3 length is 15 residues. Trimming took 5 bases from V and 2 from J; bases not matched to a gene: 7. DNA of the CDR3: TGTGCCAGCAGTGGAAACCGGGACTACACAGATACGCAGTATTTT. Amino acids: CASSGNRDYTDTQYF.

Many counts were recorded for this clonotype. This chain uses TRBV20-1 with TRBJ1-5, with 10 positions matching TRBD1. The CDR3 loop spans 14 amino acids. The V segment lost 4 bases and the J segment 2 bases; nucleotides outside the gene matches: 2. Germline loops: CDR1 DFQATT, CDR2 SNEGSKA (reference sequence). The CDR3 coding sequence is TGCAGTGCTACCGGGACAGGGGGCAATCAGCCCCAGCATTTT. Amino acids: CSATGTGGNQPQHF.

There are many counts of this clonotype. This rearrangement joins TRBV18 to TRBJ2-1, with D unresolved. Germline V gene lookup returns CDR1 KGHSH and CDR2 LQKENI. The CDR3 consists of 14 residues. With 0 bases removed from V and 8 bases from J, the gap between germline ends came to 11 bases. CDR3: CASSPPIEDDEQFF. The CDR3 bases are TGTGCCAGCTCACCACCCATAGAGGATGATGAGCAGTTCTTC.

In its sample, this clonotype was seen many times. The chain combines TRBV5-1 with TRBJ2-1; D is unresolved. CDR3 length: 14 amino acids. The germline V gene has CDR1 SGHRS and CDR2 YFSETQ. Trimming stripped 0 bases from V and 5 bases from J, with 9 bases between. CDR3 in amino acids: CASSLGRSDNEQFF. CDR3 in DNA: TGCGCCAGCAGCTTGGGGCGGAGCGACAATGAGCAGTTCTTC.

This clonotype has ten or more counts. The rearrangement joins TRBV29-1 to TRBJ2-7; D might be TRBD1 or TRBD2, each matching 5 bases. The CDR3 spans 15 residues. Germline assignment: CDR1 SQVTM and CDR2 ANQGSEA. Trimming shortened V by 5 bases and J by 5 bases, and 22 bases separated the two germline ends. CDR3 coding DNA: TGCAGCGTTTTTTCTTGGGACGGATACCAGCACGAGCAGTACTTC. It translates to CSVFSWDGYQHEQYF.

This clonotype was observed at least ten times. V is TRBV27 and J is TRBJ2-2; TRBD2 matches 9 bases. Germline CDR1 reads MNHEY; CDR2 reads SMNVEV (reference sequence). V lost 2 bases, J lost 5 bases, and 3 bases stayed unmatched. The CDR3 has 15 amino acids. The chain's CDR3 is CASSLLAGSTGELFF. The DNA of the CDR3 is TGTGCCAGCAGTTTACTAGCGGGAAGTACCGGGGAGCTGTTTTTT.

This clonotype was counted at least ten times. V and J are TRBV5-1 and TRBJ1-6; D unresolved. The V gene lost 1 base and the J gene lost 6 bases, with 11 bases spanning the gap. Germline V CDR1 and CDR2: SGHRS, YFSETQ. This CDR3 has 15 residues. The CDR3: CASSLRSTGNSPLHF. The CDR3 DNA follows: TGCGCCAGCAGCTTGAGATCGACGGGTAATTCACCCCTCCACTTT.

The sample holds many counts of this clonotype. This rearrangement joins TRBV29-1 to TRBJ2-1, with D unresolved. V was clipped by 3 bases and J by 7 bases, with 10 bases between them. The CDR3 is 12 residues long. The germline V gene has CDR1 SQVTM and CDR2 ANQGSEA. The CDR3 DNA reads TGCAGCGTTGATTCAAACGGTAATGAGCAGTTCTTC. Translation gives CSVDSNGNEQFF.

J is TRBJ2-1 and V is TRBV20-1, with 7 bases lining up with TRBD2. The germline V gene has CDR1 DFQATT and CDR2 SNEGSKA (reference sequence). J was trimmed by 2 bases and V by 5 bases; bases with no gene match: 12. This CDR3 has 16 amino acids. CDR3 residues: CSAGVGLRETYNEQFF. Written as DNA, the CDR3 is TGCAGTGCTGGGGTAGGTTTGCGGGAGACCTACAATGAGCAGTTCTTC.

There are many counts of this clonotype. CDR3 in amino acids: CSASSGTLAFF. The CDR3 bases are TGCAGTGCAAGCTCGGGGACATTAGCTTTCTTT. The chain uses TRBV20-1 and TRBJ1-1, with a tentative D call TRBD1 (6 bases). CDR1 is DFQATT and CDR2 is SNEGSKA in the germline V gene (reference sequence). V lost 6 bases to trimming and J lost 10 bases, with 15 bases between them. The CDR3 spans 11 residues.

Many counts were recorded for this clonotype. The genes are TRBV20-1 and TRBJ2-5; D unresolved. Between the trimmed V and J ends, which lost 3 bases and 5 bases, there was a span of 7 bases. This CDR3 is 11 amino acids long. CDR1 and CDR2 from the germline V gene are DFQATT and SNEGSKA (reference sequence). For the CDR3, the DNA is TGCAGTGCTAGGGCTGAGGAGACCCAGTACTTC. Amino acids: CSARAEETQYF.